The present T cell receptor (beta chain) was sequenced within a study of T-cell memory formation after mild COVID-19 (dated by TCRdb to about 2021). About the investigation overall: Most TCR sequence clusters were specific to one of the two donors. In two donors, T-cell clones that expanded and contracted after mild COVID-19 were followed by sequencing TCRalpha and TCRbeta repertoires longitudinally. Two young, previously healthy adult volunteers made up the cohort, one male and one female. What the work shows at the level of the full study, not this receptor alone: Contracting CD4+ clones appeared mostly in the CM and EM memory subsets, whereas CD8+ clones were enriched in EMRA. Clones contracting from day 15 to 85 had balanced CD4/CD8 phenotypes, while a second wave expanding from day 15 to 37 was biased towards CD4+. The detection of some responding clones in pre-infection memory suggests that pre-existing cross-reactive memory T cells joined the SARS-CoV-2 response. SARS-CoV-2 specificity of the second-wave clones peaking on day 37 was not confirmed. The study included only a couple of mild cases, and larger cohorts that include severe cases with pre-infection samples were judged to be necessary.

Sequenced on an Illumina NovaSeq 6000. TCRalpha and TCRbeta cDNA libraries were constructed by 5'RACE with constant-segment primers, with sample barcodes and unique molecular identifiers being introduced. Trizol reagent was used to extract RNA from every sample. Libraries were amplified in two PCR steps, with a second sample barcode and Illumina TruSeq adapters added in the second step. Libraries were sequenced on an Illumina NovaSeq with 2 x 150 bp paired-end reads. Per the source publication's procedure: Reads were demultiplexed and collapsed into UMI-guided consensus sequences with migec v1.2.7. Using mixcr v2.1.11, UMI consensuses were aligned to TRA and TRB V and J templates and then assembled into clonotypes. A clonotype was counted as expanded or contracted only if both edgeR and NoisET called the change significant, with noise models trained on biological replicates. For edgeR calls, a false discovery rate-adjusted p below 0.01 and a log2 fold-change threshold of 1 were applied. As an exploratory analysis of dynamics, PCA with hierarchical clustering was applied to max-normalized trajectories of the 1000 most abundant clonotypes. Each responding clone was given a CD4 or CD8 phenotype based on the CD4+ and CD8+ repertoires, which had been sequenced separately. TCRdb passed the public sequencing reads through fastp at Q25 and MiXCR, retaining productive beta sequences. CDR3 protein duplicates are merged, each entry listing the most common genes and DNA. It is TCRdb's table, rather than the study itself, that gives the V and J calls and clone size. Counted in this sample were approximately 260,000 distinct CDR3 sequences; roughly 16% of them appeared once. The biggest ten clones account for more than 20% of the sample.

As to this clonotype: Its antigen is not yet known. Base qualities are not provided; no much larger clone lies one nucleotide away.

Ficoll-Paque density gradient centrifugation was used to isolate PBMCs. Relative to germline, V is missing 6 bases and J is missing 4 bases, with 12 bases of the junction outside any gene match. The CDR3 goes from the cysteine to the phenylalanine over 16 residues. Only the CDR3 part of the read is kept: 48 bases, read in frame from the first base. Sequences SEHNR (CDR1) and FQNEAQ (CDR2) are obtained from the germline V gene (reference sequence). This TCR came from a young man who had mild COVID-19 (a few samples of this study predate the infection). The sample titles of this study are shuffled in the database, so cell type and time point are left out; the donor was told from shared clones. Sequenced input: PBMCs or a T cell subset sorted from them (not recorded which). The rearranged chain carries TRBV7-9 and TRBJ1-5; TRBD1 matches 7 bases in the middle. The DNA reads as follows: TGTGCCAGCAGTCGTGAACAGGGGTCCGAAAATCAGCCCCAGCATTTT. This sequence encodes CASSREQGSENQPQHF.